The 27 T cell receptor beta chains presented below share a single source sample, sequenced in a study of shared clonotypes between healthy human individuals. Clones were sequenced by immunoSEQ multiplex PCR, and TCRdb holds only the in-frame ones, with some missing. The sample records 2 million to 2.5 million clones, approximately 94% being singletons. CD45RO-negative CD8 cells positively selected for CCR7 made up the naive population, which excluded terminally differentiated effector memory CD45RA+ cells. The sequenced sample consisted of naive CD8+ T cells from PBMCs. These receptors originate from a man aged 18 to 29 in good health. Some clones in this sample may be carry-over from other donors' samples.

The V gene is TRBV2, the J gene TRBJ2-1; 12 nucleotides agree with TRBD2. CDR1 and CDR2 (germline): SNHLY, FYNNEI. V was pared by 11 bases and J by 0 bases, with 20 bases of the junction left unmatched. The CDR3 contains 20 residues. The CDR3, as DNA: TGTGCCGGCGAGACCTTGCCGGGACTAGCGGGCCCGAGCTCCTACAATGAGCAGTTCTTC. Protein: CAGETLPGLAGPSSYNEQFF.

V and J are TRBV4-1 and TRBJ1-5; a weak D match, TRBD1 (5 bases). The CDR3 has 15 residues. CDR1 is MGHRA and CDR2 is YSYEKL in the germline V gene. V lost 0 bases to trimming and J lost 6 bases, with 12 bases between them. For the CDR3, the DNA is TGCGCCAGCAGCCAAGATATAAGGGGAGGTCAGCCCCAGCATTTT. This codes for CASSQDIRGGQPQHF.

The rearrangement joins TRBV7-9 to TRBJ2-5; D possibly corresponds to TRBD2 (6 bases). The CDR3 sequence is 17 residues long. The V and J ends lost 5 bases and 6 bases respectively, with 25 bases between them. The germline V gene has CDR1 SEHNR and CDR2 FQNEAQ (reference sequence). CDR3 in DNA: TGTGCCAGCAGCCCCTCCGGGAGTCAGCGCCAAGCGAAGACCCAGTACTTC. Amino acids: CASSPSGSQRQAKTQYF.

This chain uses TRBV27 with TRBJ2-7, with 9 bases matching TRBD1. The CDR3 sequence is 16 residues long. CDR1 MNHEY and CDR2 SMNVEV come from the germline V gene (reference sequence). V lost 3 bases, J lost 1 base, and 7 bases stayed unmatched. CDR3 loop: CASSLAGQGVSYEQYF. CDR3 in DNA: TGTGCCAGCAGTTTGGCGGGACAGGGAGTTTCCTACGAGCAGTACTTC.

This rearrangement joins TRBV6-6 to TRBJ1-4, with D uncertain. V was cut by 7 bases and J by 8 bases, with 20 bases left in between. CDR3 length: 15 amino acids. In germline, CDR1 is MNHNY, CDR2 SVGAGI (reference sequence). CDR3 DNA: TGTGCCAGCAATCCCATCTCAGGCTCGAACGAAAAACTGTTTTTT. Protein: CASNPISGSNEKLFF.

The chain couples TRBV30 to TRBJ2-1; 11 bases fit TRBD2. After removal of 4 bases from V and 3 bases from J, the junction contained 8 bases not matched to a gene. CDR1 GTSNPN and CDR2 SVGIG come from the germline V gene (reference sequence). The CDR3 runs 16 residues. The CDR3 here is CAWTPGTSGLYNEQFF. As DNA, the CDR3 is TGTGCCTGGACCCCCGGGACTAGCGGACTCTACAATGAGCAGTTCTTC.

The V gene is TRBV4-3, the J gene TRBJ1-5; possibly TRBD1 for D (5 bases). The V gene lost 0 bases and the J gene lost 4 bases, with 16 bases spanning the gap. This CDR3 has 17 residues. Per the germline V gene, CDR1 is LGHNA and CDR2 is YSLEER. The CDR3 here is CASSQDRDRGGNQPQHF. CDR3 DNA sequence: TGCGCCAGCAGCCAAGACCGGGACCGAGGCGGAAATCAGCCCCAGCATTTT.

The chain links TRBV4-1 to TRBJ2-7; D is unclear. The CDR3 is 15 residues long. Deletions cut 0 bases from V and 0 bases from J, with 9 bases between. CDR1 MGHRA and CDR2 YSYEKL come from the germline V gene. The CDR3 here is CASSQEPDLSYEQYF. DNA of the CDR3: TGCGCCAGCAGCCAAGAGCCGGATCTCTCCTACGAGCAGTACTTC.

This chain joins TRBV7-9 and TRBJ2-5; 9 positions match TRBD1. With V trimmed by 3 bases and J by 4 bases, 3 bases remained unmatched. The CDR3 loop spans 14 amino acids. Germline CDR1 SEHNR, CDR2 FQNEAQ (reference sequence). CDR3 sequence: CASSFTGGRETQYF. The CDR3 DNA reads TGTGCCAGCAGCTTCACAGGGGGCAGAGAGACCCAGTACTTC.

The V and J genes are TRBV11-1 and TRBJ1-2; D unclear. V gave up 5 bases and J gave up 4 bases, with 17 bases separating them. The CDR3 sequence is 15 residues long. The V gene's germline CDR1 is SGHAT and CDR2 FQDESV (reference sequence). In DNA form, the CDR3 reads TGTGCCAGCAGCCCCCCTCGGGATGGTGGCTATGGCTACACCTTC. It yields the protein CASSPPRDGGYGYTF.

The chain uses TRBV9 and TRBJ2-1; perhaps D is TRBD1 or TRBD2 (6 bases each). V lost 6 bases to trimming and J lost 8 bases, with 18 bases between them. Germline lookup yields CDR1 SGDLS and CDR2 YYNGEE. The CDR3 totals 14 residues. The CDR3 here is CASTPWTGADEQFF. Here the CDR3 DNA reads TGTGCCAGCACCCCCTGGACGGGGGCAGATGAGCAGTTCTTC.

This clone has only one observation. The chain combines TRBV21-1 with TRBJ2-7; whether TRBD2, the table's D call, matches the DNA was not checked. TRBV21-1 is recorded as a pseudogene. The CDR3 totals 14 residues. The CDR3 here is CASSGTKFSYEQYF. CDR3 nucleotide sequence: TGTGCCAGCAGCGGGACTAAATTCTCCTACGAGCAGTACTTC.

The rearrangement uses TRBV28 and TRBJ1-5, with 7 nucleotides matching TRBD1. V lost 7 bases and J lost 4; bases outside the gene matches: 7. The CDR3 loop spans 14 amino acids. Per the germline V gene, CDR1 is MDHEN and CDR2 is SYDVKM. CDR3 in amino acids: CASTRPGQNQPQHF. CDR3 nucleotides: TGTGCCAGCACACGTCCGGGACAGAATCAGCCCCAGCATTTT.

The chain carries TRBV21-1 and TRBJ2-3; TRBD2 is the table's D call, not checked against the DNA. TRBV21-1 is deemed a pseudogene. The CDR3 sequence is 19 residues long. The CDR3 loop reads CASSRHVIKGTSVSDTQYF. CDR3 bases: TGTGCCAGCAGCCGACATGTAATTAAAGGGACTAGTGTTTCAGATACGCAGTATTTT.

V and J are TRBV9 and TRBJ2-3, with 10 bases aligning to TRBD2. The CDR3 loop spans 17 amino acids. J was trimmed by 2 bases and V by 0 bases; bases with no gene match: 6. Germline CDR1 reads SGDLS; CDR2 reads YYNGEE. The CDR3 protein is CASSVAVLAGFTDTQYF. The CDR3 region has the DNA TGTGCCAGCAGCGTAGCCGTACTAGCGGGATTCACAGATACGCAGTATTTT.

V gene TRBV19 combines with J gene TRBJ2-1; 7 bases map to TRBD1. CDR1 and CDR2 (germline): LNHDA, SQIVND (reference sequence). This CDR3 has 14 amino acids. J lost 4 bases, V lost 7 bases, and 7 bases had no gene match. This CDR3 is CASTPEDRYNEQFF. CDR3 sequence (DNA): TGTGCCAGTACCCCAGAGGACAGGTACAATGAGCAGTTCTTC.

J is TRBJ1-1 and V is TRBV19, with D possibly TRBD1 on 6 matching bases. CDR1 and CDR2 (germline): LNHDA, SQIVND (reference sequence). This CDR3 contains 11 residues. V lost 8 bases and J 6 bases, leaving 10 bases between the germline ends. In nucleotides, the CDR3 is TGTGCCAGTGAACAGGGACCTGAAGCTTTCTTT. Residues: CASEQGPEAFF.

The gene calls are TRBV15 and TRBJ1-2; 9 nucleotides align to TRBD1. The V segment lost 3 bases and the J segment 8 bases; nucleotides outside the gene matches: 4. CDR1 is LNHNV and CDR2 is YYDKDF in the germline V gene (reference sequence). The CDR3 sequence is 13 residues long. In nucleotides, the CDR3 is TGTGCCACCAGCAGTAACAGGGGGCAAGGCTACACCTTC. Translating gives CATSSNRGQGYTF.

This sequence joins TRBV27 and TRBJ2-7; 7 bases are a match to TRBD2. V was clipped by 4 bases and J by 4 bases; unmatched bases: 10. The CDR3 covers 15 residues. The germline V gene encodes CDR1 MNHEY and CDR2 SMNVEV (reference sequence). The CDR3 protein is CASSSFSGSSYEQYF. The CDR3 DNA follows: TGTGCCAGCAGTTCTTTTAGCGGGTCCAGTTACGAGCAGTACTTC.

The gene calls are TRBV29-1 and TRBJ1-2, with TRBD1 as a possible D gene (5 bases). CDR3 length: 12 amino acids. Per germline, CDR1 SQVTM and CDR2 ANQGSEA. V was pared by 4 bases and J by 8 bases, with 14 bases between. The CDR3: CSVATGLDGYTF. The DNA for the CDR3 is TGCAGCGTTGCAACGGGGCTGGACGGCTACACCTTC.

The J gene is TRBJ2-2, the V gene TRBV28, with TRBD1 matching 12 bases. Germline V gives CDR1 MDHEN, CDR2 SYDVKM. The CDR3 sequence is 16 residues long. J was trimmed by 7 bases and V by 2 bases; bases with no gene match: 5. The CDR3 loop reads CASSLRGTGGNGELFF. The CDR3 region has the DNA TGTGCCAGCAGTTTACGGGGGACAGGGGGCAACGGGGAGCTGTTTTTT.

This clone appeared once. The same CDR3 is also encoded by other DNA sequences in this sample. The genes are TRBV28 and TRBJ1-1; weak D call: TRBD1 (6 bases). The V and J ends lost 6 bases and 5 bases respectively, with 13 bases between them. The CDR3 runs to 13 residues. Germline CDR1 and CDR2: MDHEN and SYDVKM. CDR3 amino acids: CASSLTGRTEAFF. As DNA, the CDR3 is TGTGCCAGCAGCCTTACAGGGAGAACTGAAGCTTTCTTT.

The rearrangement links TRBV11-3 to TRBJ1-1; tentatively, D is TRBD1 (5 bases). The V gene's germline CDR1 is SGHNT and CDR2 YENEEA. CDR3 size: 15 residues. The V end was cut by 2 bases, the J end by 0 bases, with 10 bases between. DNA of the CDR3: TGTGCCAGCAGCTTAACAGGTACCCTGAACACTGAAGCTTTCTTT. Amino acid sequence: CASSLTGTLNTEAFF. The whole variable domain, remainder taken from reference TRBV11-3 and TRBJ1-1, is EAGVVQSPRYKIIEKKQPVAFWCNPISGHNTLYWYLQNLGQGPELLIRYENEEAVDDSQLPKDRFSAERLKGVDSTLKIQPAELGDSAVYLCASSLTGTLNTEAFFGQGTRLTVV.

The chain is built from TRBV5-1 and TRBJ1-2; D gene unclear. Trimming removed 0 bases at V and 4 bases at J, with 13 bases between. Germline values: CDR1 SGHRS, CDR2 YFSETQ. The CDR3 spans 15 residues. The DNA of the CDR3 is TGCGCCAGCAGCTTGGAAAACTCCGTGGCCTATGGCTACACCTTC. Its translation: CASSLENSVAYGYTF.

This sequence joins TRBV30 and TRBJ2-2; D gene ambiguous. Per germline, CDR1 GTSNPN and CDR2 SVGIG (reference sequence). V lost 3 bases and J lost 4, with 18 bases in between. The CDR3 runs 16 residues. CDR3 sequence: CAWSDRSGPATGELFF. CDR3 in DNA: TGTGCCTGGAGCGACCGCTCAGGACCGGCCACCGGGGAGCTGTTTTTT.

The chain recombines TRBV7-9 with TRBJ2-7, with 9 bases that match TRBD1. The V and J ends lost 4 bases and 2 bases, in that order; junction bases with no gene match: 6. From germline, CDR1 is SEHNR and CDR2 FQNEAQ (reference sequence). The CDR3 is made up of 15 amino acids. CDR3 sequence reads: CASSSNRDRAYEQYF. For the CDR3, the DNA is TGTGCCAGCAGCTCGAACCGGGACAGGGCCTACGAGCAGTACTTC. Full variable domain (rest looked up from reference TRBV7-9 and TRBJ2-7): DTGVSQNPRHKITKRGQNVTFRCDPISEHNRLYWYRQTLGQGPEFLTYFQNEAQLEKSRLLSDRFSAERPKGSFSTLEIQRTEQGDSAMYLCASSSNRDRAYEQYFGPGTRLTVT.

Comment on this clone: The same CDR3 also results from other DNA sequences found in this sample. The rearrangement uses TRBV15 and TRBJ2-7; D possibly corresponds to TRBD2 (6 bases). Trimming shortened V by 3 bases and J by 0 bases, and 12 bases separated the two germline ends. CDR1 and CDR2 from the germline V gene are LNHNV and YYDKDF (reference sequence). CDR3 length equals 15 residues. The CDR3 sequence: CATSRGGGSSYEQYF. Written as DNA, the CDR3 is TGTGCCACCAGCAGGGGTGGGGGGAGCTCCTACGAGCAGTACTTC.